This entry features one T cell receptor (beta chain) sequence. These data are taken from a study of blood T cell repertoires in COVID-19. Study-level background: Acute and convalescent COVID-19 samples came from the United States, Italy and Spain. PBMCs, B-cell-depleted T cells, or T cells were the source of the cDNA or gDNA that made up the material.

In the source study's methods: Counts of nucleated cells, estimated from reference gene primer amplification, were obtained. The protocol was immunoSEQ multiplex PCR, while the TCRdb copy is restricted to in-frame clones and leaves out a portion. V, J and clone size are those of that table, while D and trimming were read from the DNA. The sample holds tens of thousands of clones; roughly 89% are singletons and the top ten take about 2.8%. The V end lost 0 bases, the J end lost 6 bases, and 12 bases lay between the germline ends. The germline CDR1 and CDR2 sequences are MGHRA and YSYEKL. This CDR3 has 15 residues.

This sequence originates from a man aged 45 to 65 with active COVID-19. The chain has TRBV4-1 and TRBJ1-5, with a possible D match to TRBD1 (6 bases). What was sequenced was peripheral blood. In DNA form, the CDR3 reads TGCGCCAGCAGCCAAGATACAGGGAAGGGTCAGCCCCAGCATTTT. It encodes CASSQDTGKGQPQHF.